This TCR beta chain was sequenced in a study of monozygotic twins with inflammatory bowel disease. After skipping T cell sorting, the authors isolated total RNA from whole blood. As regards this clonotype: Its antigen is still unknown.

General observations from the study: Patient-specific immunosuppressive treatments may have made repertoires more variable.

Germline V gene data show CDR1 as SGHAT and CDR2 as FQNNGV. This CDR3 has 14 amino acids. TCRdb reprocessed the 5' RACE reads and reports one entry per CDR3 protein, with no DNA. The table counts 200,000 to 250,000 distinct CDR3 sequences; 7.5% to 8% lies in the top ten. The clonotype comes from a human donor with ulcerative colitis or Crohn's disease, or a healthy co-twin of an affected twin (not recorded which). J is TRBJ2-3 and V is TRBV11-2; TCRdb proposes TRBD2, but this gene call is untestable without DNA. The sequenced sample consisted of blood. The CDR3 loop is CASSLLAGVNTQYF.